This T cell receptor (beta chain) is from a study of PD-L1 blockade in urothelial cancer. The CDR3 is made up of 14 amino acids. Trimming stripped 4 bases from V and 5 bases from J, with 15 bases between. Germline CDR1 and CDR2: SGHRS and YFSETQ. Indicated time point: peripheral blood 6 weeks after treatment start. Assay: immunoSEQ multiplex PCR; the TCRdb copy retains only in-frame clones and omits some. This table has 75,000 to 100,000 clones, roughly 83% appearing once. The source was PBMCs, collected around atezolizumab (anti-PD-L1) treatment. The receptor was isolated from a man between 65 and 85 years old with urothelial cancer. The chain recombines TRBV5-1 with TRBJ2-5; the D gene is possibly TRBD2 (5 bases). The CDR3 DNA reads TGCGCCAGCAGCCCGGACGGACTTGTGGAGACCCAGTACTTC. It yields the protein CASSPDGLVETQYF.